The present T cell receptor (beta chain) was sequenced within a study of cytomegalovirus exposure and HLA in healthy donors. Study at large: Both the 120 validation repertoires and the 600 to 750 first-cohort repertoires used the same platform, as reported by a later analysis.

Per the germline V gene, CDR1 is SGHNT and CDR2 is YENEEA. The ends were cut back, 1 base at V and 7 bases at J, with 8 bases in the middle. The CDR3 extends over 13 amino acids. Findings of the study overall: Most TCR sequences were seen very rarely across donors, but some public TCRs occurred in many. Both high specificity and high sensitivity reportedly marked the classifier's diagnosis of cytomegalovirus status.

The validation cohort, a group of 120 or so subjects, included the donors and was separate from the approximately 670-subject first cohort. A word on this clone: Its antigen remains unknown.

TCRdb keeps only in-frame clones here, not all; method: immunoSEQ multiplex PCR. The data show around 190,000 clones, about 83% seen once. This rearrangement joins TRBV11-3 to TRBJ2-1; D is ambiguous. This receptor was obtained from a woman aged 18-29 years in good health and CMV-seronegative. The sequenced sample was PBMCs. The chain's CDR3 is CASSLAVGNEQFF. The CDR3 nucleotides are TGTGCCAGCAGCTTAGCTGTCGGTAATGAGCAGTTCTTC. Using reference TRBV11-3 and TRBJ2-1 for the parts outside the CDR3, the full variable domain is EAGVVQSPRYKIIEKKQPVAFWCNPISGHNTLYWYLQNLGQGPELLIRYENEEAVDDSQLPKDRFSAERLKGVDSTLKIQPAELGDSAVYLCASSLAVGNEQFFGPGTRLTVL.